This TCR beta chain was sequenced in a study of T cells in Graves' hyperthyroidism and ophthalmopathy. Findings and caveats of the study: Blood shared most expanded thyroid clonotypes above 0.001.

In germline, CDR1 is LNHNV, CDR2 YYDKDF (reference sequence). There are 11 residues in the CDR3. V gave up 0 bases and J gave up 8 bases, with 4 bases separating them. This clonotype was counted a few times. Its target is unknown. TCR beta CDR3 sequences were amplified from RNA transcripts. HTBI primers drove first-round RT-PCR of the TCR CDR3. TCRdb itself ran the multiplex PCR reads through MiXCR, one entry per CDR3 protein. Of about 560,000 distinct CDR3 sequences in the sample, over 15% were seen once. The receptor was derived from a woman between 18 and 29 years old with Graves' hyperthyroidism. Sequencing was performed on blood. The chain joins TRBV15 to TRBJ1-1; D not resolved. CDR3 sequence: CATSRDQEAFF. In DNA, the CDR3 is TGTGCCACCAGCAGAGATCAGGAAGCTTTCTTT.